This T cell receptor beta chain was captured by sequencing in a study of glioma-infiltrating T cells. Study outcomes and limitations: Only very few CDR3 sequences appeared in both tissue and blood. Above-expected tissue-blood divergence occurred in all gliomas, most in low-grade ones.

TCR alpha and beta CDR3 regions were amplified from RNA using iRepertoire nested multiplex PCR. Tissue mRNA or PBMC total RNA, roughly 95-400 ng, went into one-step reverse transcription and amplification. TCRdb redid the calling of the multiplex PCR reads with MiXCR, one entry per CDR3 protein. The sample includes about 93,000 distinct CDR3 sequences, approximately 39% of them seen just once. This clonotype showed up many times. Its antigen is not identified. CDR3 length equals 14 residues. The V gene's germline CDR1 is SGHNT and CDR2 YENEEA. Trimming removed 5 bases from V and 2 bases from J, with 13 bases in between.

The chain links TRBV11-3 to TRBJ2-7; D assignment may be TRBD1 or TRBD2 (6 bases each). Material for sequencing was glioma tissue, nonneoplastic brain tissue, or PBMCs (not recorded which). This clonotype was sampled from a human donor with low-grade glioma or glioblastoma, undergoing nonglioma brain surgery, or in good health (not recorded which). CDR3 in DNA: TGTGCCAGCAGCCCCTGGGGGGCCACCTACGAGCAGTACTTC. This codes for CASSPWGATYEQYF. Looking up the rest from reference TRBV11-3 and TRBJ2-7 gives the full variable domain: EAGVVQSPRYKIIEKKQPVAFWCNPISGHNTLYWYLQNLGQGPELLIRYENEEAVDDSQLPKDRFSAERLKGVDSTLKIQPAELGDSAVYLCASSPWGATYEQYFGPGTRLTVT.